Following are 20 T cell receptor beta chains from one sample sequenced in a study of blood T cell repertoires in COVID-19. The assay was immunoSEQ multiplex PCR, and TCRdb's table has in-frame clones only and misses some. This repertoire shows about 150,000 clones, 80% to 90% found once; its top ten account for 15%. Material for sequencing was peripheral blood. All receptors derive from a woman between 40 and 55 years old with acute or convalescent COVID-19.

V gene TRBV7-9 combines with J gene TRBJ1-2; 8 bases are a match to TRBD1. V was pared by 6 bases and J by 4 bases, with 7 bases of the junction left unmatched. The germline V gene has CDR1 SEHNR and CDR2 FQNEAQ (reference sequence). This CDR3 contains 14 residues. The CDR3 DNA follows: TGTGCCAGCAGACAGACGACAGGGGCCTATGGCTACACCTTC. Its protein product is CASRQTTGAYGYTF.

Note on this clone: At one of its ends the junction is not consistent with the germline gene, which may arise from a read error. The chain is built from TRBV28 and TRBJ2-7; a possible D gene is TRBD2 (6 bases). Germline-derived CDR1 and CDR2 are MDHEN and SYDVKM. The CDR3 length is 10 residues. This chain's CDR3 is CASSRGILVF. DNA of the CDR3: TGTGCCAGCAGCCGCGGGATTCTAGTATTC.

This chain connects TRBV24-1 to TRBJ2-1; possibly TRBD1 for D (5 bases). Germline CDR1 KGHDR, CDR2 SFDVKD. V lost 4 bases, J lost 2 bases, and 14 bases lay in between. This CDR3 has 16 residues. CDR3 sequence: CATSEATGRAYNEQFF. DNA for the CDR3: TGTGCCACCAGTGAAGCCACAGGTAGAGCCTACAATGAGCAGTTCTTC.

The V and J genes are TRBV4-1 and TRBJ2-3, with TRBD1 matching over 7 bases. CDR1 and CDR2 (germline): MGHRA, YSYEKL. This CDR3 is 17 amino acids long. V dropped 2 bases and J dropped 0; count of bases not matched to a gene: 8. This CDR3 reads CASSQTRQGPSTDTQYF. The CDR3 DNA follows: TGCGCCAGCAGCCAAACGAGACAGGGACCTAGCACAGATACGCAGTATTTT.

This chain links TRBV19 with TRBJ1-3; weak D call: TRBD1 (5 bases). Germline loops: CDR1 LNHDA, CDR2 SQIVND (reference sequence). The CDR3 totals 15 residues. The V end lost 10 bases, the J end lost 0 bases, and 16 bases lay between the germline ends. The CDR3 reads CATREGPLSGNTIYF. The CDR3 nucleotides are TGTGCCACCCGGGAGGGACCGCTCTCTGGAAACACCATATATTTT. Combining the CDR3 with reference TRBV19 and TRBJ1-3 gives the whole variable domain DGGITQSPKYLFRKEGQNVTLSCEQNLNHDAMYWYRQDPGQGLRLIYYSQIVNDFQKGDIAEGYSVSREKKESFPLTVTSAQKNPTAFYLCATREGPLSGNTIYFGEGSWLTVV.

The J gene is TRBJ2-2, the V gene TRBV11-2; 10 bases agree with TRBD2. V dropped 2 bases and J dropped 0; count of bases not matched to a gene: 9. Per germline, CDR1 SGHAT and CDR2 FQNNGV. The CDR3 covers 19 residues. The CDR3 nucleotides read TGTGCCAGCAGCTTAAAATGGCTAGCGGGGGTGGCGAACACCGGGGAGCTGTTTTTT. Protein: CASSLKWLAGVANTGELFF.

The rearrangement uses TRBV30 and TRBJ2-1; a possible D gene is TRBD2 (6 bases). The germline V gene encodes CDR1 GTSNPN and CDR2 SVGIG (reference sequence). The CDR3 sequence is 15 residues long. V lost 3 bases to trimming and J lost 0 bases, with 12 bases between them. The CDR3 here is CAWRRRDYSYNEQFF. CDR3 DNA: TGTGCCTGGAGACGGCGGGATTACTCCTACAATGAGCAGTTCTTC.

This clone was recorded only once. V is TRBV24-1 and J is TRBJ1-2; 10 bases are shared with TRBD1. The CDR3 spans 14 residues. The germline gives CDR1 KGHDR, CDR2 SFDVKD. Unmatched junction bases numbered 4, after V lost 3 bases and J lost 7 bases. DNA of the CDR3: TGTGCCACCAGTGATCAGACAGGGGGCGGTGGCTACACCTTC. It translates to CATSDQTGGGGYTF.

The chain is built from TRBV18 and TRBJ1-1; maybe TRBD1 (5 bases). CDR1 and CDR2 (germline): KGHSH, LQKENI. The V end lost 2 bases, the J end lost 2 bases, and 12 bases lay between the germline ends. The CDR3 runs to 15 residues. Here the CDR3 DNA reads TGTGCCAGCTCACCATTTGCGGGGGATAACACTGAAGCTTTCTTT. It translates to CASSPFAGDNTEAFF.

This chain links TRBV28 with TRBJ1-1; 8 nucleotides line up with TRBD1. The CDR3 is 16 residues long. With V trimmed by 5 bases and J by 0 bases, 8 bases remained unmatched. From germline, CDR1 is MDHEN and CDR2 SYDVKM. The DNA for the CDR3 is TGTGCCAGCAGTAAAGACAGGGGCCTCTTGAACACTGAAGCTTTCTTT. Translation: CASSKDRGLLNTEAFF.

CDR3: CASNPQAHFGSDSGANVLTF. In nucleotides, the CDR3 is TGCGCCAGCAACCCACAAGCCCACTTCGGGAGCGACTCTGGGGCCAACGTCCTGACTTTC. The V and J genes are TRBV10-1 and TRBJ2-6, with a possible D match to TRBD2 (6 bases). V dropped 7 bases and J dropped 0 bases, with 25 bases sitting between them. Germline CDR1 is WNHNN and CDR2 is SYGVQD (reference sequence). There are 20 residues in the CDR3.

This rearrangement joins TRBV3-1 (or the pseudogene TRBV3-2) to TRBJ1-2, with a possible D match to TRBD1 (5 bases). From germline, CDR1 is LGHDT and CDR2 YNNKEL (reference sequence). The V and J ends lost 7 bases and 0 bases respectively, with 21 bases between them. CDR3 length equals 17 residues. The CDR3 loop reads CASTSGETTHSNYGYTF. For the CDR3, the DNA is TGTGCCAGCACCTCGGGGGAAACCACACATTCTAACTATGGCTACACCTTC.

This chain uses TRBV19 with TRBJ2-4; D may be TRBD1 (6 bases). CDR1 and CDR2 (germline): LNHDA, SQIVND (reference sequence). V was shortened by 3 bases and J by 7 bases, with 13 bases between the two germline ends. The CDR3 is made up of 14 amino acids. The CDR3 DNA follows: TGTGCCAGTAGTATGAGTCAGGGGTGGAACATTCAGTACTTC. It codes for CASSMSQGWNIQYF.

V is TRBV11-2 and J is TRBJ1-4; D is undetermined. CDR1 is SGHAT and CDR2 is FQNNGV in the germline V gene. The V and J ends lost 5 bases and 0 bases respectively, with 19 bases between them. The CDR3 is 18 residues long. The CDR3 loop reads CASSRNPSGFATNEKLFF. The CDR3 DNA follows: TGTGCCAGCAGCAGAAACCCCTCCGGGTTTGCAACTAATGAAAAACTGTTTTTT.

The rearrangement joins TRBV19 to TRBJ2-7; 9 nucleotides line up with TRBD2. The CDR3 has 13 amino acids. Germline V gene sequence: CDR1 LNHDA, CDR2 SQIVND (reference sequence). Germline trimming cut 5 bases from V and 5 bases from J; bases unmatched to any gene: 4. The CDR3 DNA is TGTGCCAGTAGTGCGGGAGGGCTCGACGAGCAGTACTTC. Amino acids: CASSAGGLDEQYF.

The chain carries TRBV11-2 and TRBJ1-4; D gene unclear. This CDR3 is built from 13 residues. V was trimmed by 3 bases and J by 8 bases, leaving 10 bases between them. The germline V gene encodes CDR1 SGHAT and CDR2 FQNNGV. CDR3 DNA: TGTGCCAGCAGCTTTATACAGACCGAAAAACTGTTTTTT. Its protein product is CASSFIQTEKLFF.

The chain joins TRBV9 to TRBJ2-5; 9 nucleotides match TRBD1. The V gene end was trimmed by 2 bases and the J gene end by 2 bases; junction bases not matched to a gene: 4. The CDR3 covers 15 residues. Germline V lookup: CDR1 SGDLS, CDR2 YYNGEE. The CDR3 nucleotides are TGTGCCAGCAGCGTCGGACAGGGGATACAAGAGACCCAGTACTTC. Protein sequence: CASSVGQGIQETQYF.

The chain combines TRBV11-2 with TRBJ2-7, with D perhaps matching TRBD2 (6 bases). This CDR3 contains 14 residues. The V and J ends lost 2 bases and 3 bases respectively, with 11 bases between them. Germline assignment: CDR1 SGHAT and CDR2 FQNNGV. In DNA, the CDR3 is TGTGCCAGCAGCTTACAACAGGACTACTACGAGCAGTACTTC. It encodes CASSLQQDYYEQYF.

The V call is TRBV24-1, the J call TRBJ2-7; 9 bases are shared with TRBD2. V gave up 5 bases and J gave up 3 bases; unmatched junction bases: 7. Per germline, CDR1 KGHDR and CDR2 SFDVKD. The CDR3 totals 15 residues. Here the CDR3 reads CATSVWREGVYEQYF. In nucleotides, the CDR3 is TGTGCCACCAGTGTCTGGCGGGAGGGTGTCTACGAGCAGTACTTC.

V gene TRBV19 combines with J gene TRBJ1-2; possible D gene TRBD1, 5 bases. This CDR3 contains 14 residues. Germline-derived CDR1 and CDR2 are LNHDA and SQIVND (reference sequence). Trimming shortened V by 5 bases and J by 1 base, and 11 bases separated the two germline ends. CDR3 protein: CASSLMGLNYGYTF. CDR3 nucleotides: TGTGCCAGTAGTCTCATGGGGCTTAACTATGGCTACACCTTC.